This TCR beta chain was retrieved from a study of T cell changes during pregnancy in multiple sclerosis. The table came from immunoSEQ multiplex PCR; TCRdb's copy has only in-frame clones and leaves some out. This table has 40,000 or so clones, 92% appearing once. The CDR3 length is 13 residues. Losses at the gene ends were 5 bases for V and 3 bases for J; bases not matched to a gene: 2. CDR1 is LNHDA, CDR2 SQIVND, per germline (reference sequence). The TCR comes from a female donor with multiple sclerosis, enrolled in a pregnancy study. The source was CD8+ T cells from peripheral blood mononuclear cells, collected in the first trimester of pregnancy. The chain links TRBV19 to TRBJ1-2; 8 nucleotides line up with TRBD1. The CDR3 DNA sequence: TGTGCCAGTAGTCTACAGGGGGACTATGGCTACACCTTC. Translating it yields CASSLQGDYGYTF.